This TCR beta chain was recovered during a study of cytomegalovirus exposure and HLA in healthy donors. The CDR3 runs to 13 residues. Germline trimming cut 11 bases from V and 11 bases from J; bases unmatched to any gene: 12. In germline, CDR1 is MNHNY, CDR2 SVGAGI (reference sequence). Primers included in the PCR were 60 Vbeta and 13 Jbeta primers. Sequencing used immunoSEQ multiplex PCR; TCRdb keeps in-frame clones, though not all of them. The profile shows approximately 94,000 clones, 76% of them singletons. The sequencing input was PBMCs. The receptor's source is a man aged 25-45 years in good health and CMV-seropositive. This chain connects TRBV6-6 to TRBJ1-1; 12 bases fit TRBD1. In nucleotides, the CDR3 is TGTGCCGGGGCAGGGACAGGGGGCTTAAAGGCTTTCTTT. This encodes CAGAGTGGLKAFF.